What follows are 27 T cell receptor beta chains derived from one specimen sequenced in a study of blood T cells in healthy people across ages (dated by TCRdb to between 2014 and 2017). Receptor libraries were prepared by 5' RACE. The reads were generated on an Illumina HiSeq 2500. A second about 7 to 11 cycle PCR used a sample-barcoded 5' primer and a J-beta primer mix. Clones were called with MiXCR by TCRdb after fastp trimmed the public reads at Q25, and only in-frame beta chains were retained. Rows are combined by CDR3 protein, so each entry shows the most common genes and DNA. In all, the sample holds more than 700,000 distinct CDR3 sequences, and around half of those were seen once. The leading ten clones occupy 15% to 20% of the sample. The sequenced material came from blood. The source is a man at least 80 years old in good health.

The chain combines TRBV20-1 with TRBJ1-1; D is perhaps TRBD1 (6 bases). This CDR3 has 13 residues. The V gene's germline CDR1 is DFQATT and CDR2 SNEGSKA (reference sequence). V was shortened by 5 bases and J by 5 bases, with 15 bases between the two germline ends. The CDR3 loop is CSAVQGGVTEAFF. The DNA for the CDR3 is TGCAGTGCTGTACAGGGTGGTGTGACTGAAGCTTTCTTT.

In its sample, this clonotype was seen a few times. J is TRBJ2-1 and V is TRBV7-3, with 10 bases fitting TRBD1. Germline trimming cut 4 bases from V and 9 bases from J; bases unmatched to any gene: 6. Germline CDR1 SGHTA, CDR2 FQGTGA. The CDR3 has 14 residues. In DNA form, the CDR3 reads TGTGCCAGCAGCTCAGGGGGACAGGGGAGTGAGCAGTTCTTC. Translated: CASSSGGQGSEQFF.

Only a few counts were recorded for this clonotype. This chain links TRBV29-1 with TRBJ2-3; D may correspond to TRBD1 or TRBD2 (6 bases each). CDR3 length: 16 residues. Trimming left V 6 bases short and J 3 bases short, with 22 bases between. Germline V gene data show CDR1 as SQVTM and CDR2 as ANQGSEA. For the CDR3, the DNA is TGCAGCGTCCCTCAACAGGGATTAGGGAGGACAGATACGCAGTATTTT. It is translated as CSVPQQGLGRTDTQYF.

V usage is TRBV12-3 or TRBV12-4 and J usage is TRBJ2-1, with D possibly called TRBD1 or TRBD2 (5 bases each). The V end was cut by 6 bases, the J end by 10 bases, with 16 bases between. CDR3 length: 13 amino acids. CDR3 DNA: TGTGCCAGCAGATCGGGGACCGAAGGGGAGCAGTTCTTC. Translating gives CASRSGTEGEQFF.

Worth noting for this clonotype: A much more abundant neighbour one base away suggests this may be a read error. This chain joins TRBV7-2 and TRBJ2-1; 10 bases map to TRBD1. The DNA end lines up better with TRBJ2-7; the J call may be wrong. The V gene's germline CDR1 is SGHTA and CDR2 FQGNSA. The CDR3 loop spans 19 amino acids. The CDR3 coding sequence is TGTGCCAGCAGCTTAGCCGGCTTTAAGACAGGGGGCATCTACAATGAGCAGTACTTC. Its protein is CASSLAGFKTGGIYNEQYF.

This clonotype was detected a few times. V and J are TRBV6-5 and TRBJ2-1; 8 bases align to TRBD2. The V and J ends lost 5 bases and 6 bases, in that order; junction bases with no gene match: 9. The germline V gene encodes CDR1 MNHEY and CDR2 SVGAGI. This CDR3 contains 15 residues. The CDR3 DNA is TGTGCCAGCAGTAAAGCGGGAGAGAGGGGCAATGAGCAGTTCTTC. Amino acid sequence: CASSKAGERGNEQFF.

The V gene is TRBV6-5, the J gene TRBJ1-2; unclear D gene. CDR3 size: 14 residues. Germline V CDR1 and CDR2: MNHEY, SVGAGI. Trimming left V 0 bases short and J 11 bases short, with 16 bases between. The CDR3 loop reads CASSYSGRIRWYTF. Written as DNA, the CDR3 is TGTGCCAGCAGTTACTCCGGACGGATTCGATGGTACACCTTC.

The chain couples TRBV12-3 or TRBV12-4 to TRBJ2-7; TRBD2 matches 11 bases. J gave up 12 bases and V 5 bases, and 15 bases lay outside the gene matches. The CDR3 consists of 15 residues. The CDR3 DNA sequence: TGTGCCAGCAGTGCTGGGACTAGCGGCTTCGTCCTTCCGTACTTC. Its protein is CASSAGTSGFVLPYF.

The V gene is TRBV30, the J gene TRBJ1-6; tentatively, D is TRBD1 (6 bases). The CDR3 is 19 residues long. CDR1 and CDR2 (germline): GTSNPN, SVGIG (reference sequence). Trimming took off 0 bases at V and 7 bases at J, with 25 bases between the two ends. DNA for the CDR3: TGTGCCTGGAGTGTACAAGGGGGTCCCCCTTTAAATGAGAATTCACCCCTCCACTTT. Its protein product is CAWSVQGGPPLNENSPLHF.

The genes are TRBV7-2 and TRBJ2-7; the D gene is possibly TRBD2 (5 bases). From germline, CDR1 is SGHTA and CDR2 FQGNSA. Trimming pared 7 bases from V and 7 bases from J, leaving 23 bases between. This CDR3 is 15 amino acids long. The CDR3 here is CASTLGRAGYNEQYF. CDR3 DNA sequence: TGTGCCAGCACCCTCGGGCGGGCGGGCTACAATGAGCAGTACTTC.

V and J are TRBV7-2 and TRBJ2-7; 12 bases map to TRBD2. After removal of 2 bases from V and 2 bases from J, the junction contained 4 bases not matched to a gene. The germline gives CDR1 SGHTA, CDR2 FQGNSA. The CDR3 has 16 amino acids. DNA of the CDR3: TGTGCCAGCAGCTTAAGCGGACTAGCGGGGCCCTACGAGCAGTACTTC. Translation gives CASSLSGLAGPYEQYF.

This clonotype was observed a few times. This sequence joins TRBV7-2 and TRBJ2-4; D possibly corresponds to TRBD1 (5 bases). Germline CDR1 is SGHTA and CDR2 is FQGNSA. Trimming removed 5 bases from V and 0 bases from J, with 14 bases in between. This CDR3 comprises 16 residues. CDR3 DNA sequence: TGTGCCAGCAGCCCTACAGGACCGTTAGCCAAAAACATTCAGTACTTC. Its protein is CASSPTGPLAKNIQYF. The full variable domain, in which reference TRBV7-2 and TRBJ2-4 provide the parts outside the CDR3, is GAGVSQSPSNKVTEKGKDVELRCDPISGHTALYWYRQSLGQGLEFLIYFQGNSAPDKSGLPSDRFSAERTGGSVSTLTIQRTQQEDSAVYLCASSPTGPLAKNIQYFGAGTRLSVL.

J is TRBJ1-5 and V is TRBV10-3; D not resolved. V lost 0 bases, J lost 8 bases, and 5 bases lay in between. From germline, CDR1 is ENHRY and CDR2 SYGVKD. This CDR3 region has 12 residues. The CDR3 loop is CAISESVEPQHF. The DNA of the CDR3 is TGTGCCATCAGTGAGTCCGTGGAGCCCCAGCATTTT.

This rearrangement joins TRBV19 to TRBJ2-1, with D hard to call. Germline assignment: CDR1 LNHDA and CDR2 SQIVND (reference sequence). Trimming took off 2 bases at V and 0 bases at J, with 8 bases between the two ends. CDR3 length: 15 residues. The CDR3 protein is CASSINSNSYNEQFF. The DNA for the CDR3 is TGTGCCAGTAGTATAAACAGCAACTCCTACAATGAGCAGTTCTTC. Using reference TRBV19 and TRBJ2-1 for the parts outside the CDR3, the full variable domain is DGGITQSPKYLFRKEGQNVTLSCEQNLNHDAMYWYRQDPGQGLRLIYYSQIVNDFQKGDIAEGYSVSREKKESFPLTVTSAQKNPTAFYLCASSINSNSYNEQFFGPGTRLTVL.

The chain combines TRBV7-2 with TRBJ2-3, with D perhaps matching TRBD2 (5 bases). This CDR3 spans 12 amino acids. The V and J ends lost 5 bases and 9 bases respectively, with 12 bases between them. Germline V CDR1 and CDR2: SGHTA, FQGNSA. The CDR3 DNA is TGTGCCAGCAGCCAATGGGGAGACACGCAGTATTTT. It specifies CASSQWGDTQYF.

Only a few counts were recorded for this clonotype. The V call is TRBV14, the J call TRBJ2-5; 10 bases fit TRBD2. V lost 3 bases and J lost 4; bases outside the gene matches: 14. The germline V gene encodes CDR1 SGHDN and CDR2 FVKESK. The CDR3 length is 18 residues. This CDR3 reads CASSQGTSGRAFRETQYF. CDR3 bases: TGTGCCAGCAGCCAGGGAACCAGCGGGAGGGCCTTCCGAGAGACCCAGTACTTC.

The table lists this clonotype with many counts. The gene calls are TRBV12-3 or TRBV12-4 and TRBJ2-5, with 14 nucleotides matching TRBD2. CDR3 size: 15 residues. Germline trimming cut 5 bases from V and 2 bases from J; bases unmatched to any gene: 1. The CDR3 protein is CASSRLAGGQETQYF. The CDR3 DNA reads TGTGCCAGCAGTAGACTAGCGGGAGGGCAAGAGACCCAGTACTTC.

The V call is TRBV24-1, the J call TRBJ2-7; D tentatively fits TRBD1 or TRBD2 (5 bases each). The better agreement between TRBJ2-5 and the DNA end casts doubt on the J call. The CDR3 is 13 amino acids. Germline CDR1 is KGHDR and CDR2 is SFDVKD. The CDR3: CATSRAGTETQYF. The CDR3 region has the DNA TGTGCCACCAGTCGGGCAGGGACGGAGACCCAGTACTTC.

The rearrangement links TRBV6-5 to TRBJ2-1, with D perhaps TRBD1 or TRBD2 (5 bases each). The CDR3 covers 15 residues. Germline CDR1 and CDR2: MNHEY and SVGAGI. V was shortened by 2 bases and J by 4 bases, with 12 bases between the two germline ends. Here the CDR3 DNA reads TGTGCCAGCAGTTACATACGGGGCGGTTACAATGAGCAGTTCTTC. Encoded protein: CASSYIRGGYNEQFF.

This clonotype occurred many times. The DNA for the CDR3 is TGTGCCAGCAGCTCGACCAGATTGGCACAAGCCGAGCAGTACTTC. The encoded protein is CASSSTRLAQAEQYF. The genes are TRBV7-9 and TRBJ2-7, with D unclear. The CDR3 totals 15 residues. Per the germline V gene, CDR1 is SEHNR and CDR2 is FQNEAQ (reference sequence). Trimming took off 4 bases at V and 6 bases at J, with 19 bases between the two ends.

This rearrangement joins TRBV30 to TRBJ2-7; weak D call: TRBD1 (6 bases). The CDR3 is 11 residues long. V was trimmed by 4 bases and J by 7 bases, leaving 11 bases between them. The germline gives CDR1 GTSNPN, CDR2 SVGIG (reference sequence). CDR3 sequence (DNA): TGTGCCTGGACAGGGGTGCGAGAGCAGTACTTC. Its translation is CAWTGVREQYF. The full variable domain, in which reference TRBV30 and TRBJ2-7 provide the parts outside the CDR3, is SQTIHQWPATLVQPVGSPLSLECTVEGTSNPNLYWYRQAAGRGLQLLFYSVGIGQISSEVPQNLSASRPQDRQFILSSKKLLLSDSGFYLCAWTGVREQYFGPGTRLTVT.

J is TRBJ2-1 and V is TRBV4-2; 7 nucleotides match TRBD2. Per the germline V gene, CDR1 is LGHNA and CDR2 is YNFKEQ. Germline trimming cut 2 bases from V and 6 bases from J; bases unmatched to any gene: 4. There are 14 residues in the CDR3. CDR3 coding DNA: TGTGCCAGCAGCCAACATTCTAGCGGCAATGAGCAGTTCTTC. Protein sequence: CASSQHSSGNEQFF.

The V and J genes are TRBV6-2 or TRBV6-3 and TRBJ2-7, with a weak D call TRBD1 (7 bases). V shed 4 bases and J shed 7 bases, with 20 bases lying between them. The germline CDR1 and CDR2 sequences are MNHEY and SVGEGT. The CDR3 spans 15 residues. CDR3 sequence (DNA): TGTGCCAGCAGTTTTTTTGGGGGGACAGTGGATGAGCAGTACTTC. This translates into CASSFFGGTVDEQYF.

V is TRBV30 and J is TRBJ1-4; D uncertain. V shed 1 base and J shed 7 bases, with 7 bases lying between them. The CDR3 has 12 amino acids. The germline CDR1 and CDR2 sequences are GTSNPN and SVGIG (reference sequence). The CDR3 sequence: CAWSGMSEKLFF. CDR3 bases: TGTGCCTGGAGTGGGATGAGTGAAAAACTGTTTTTT. Supplemented by reference TRBV30 and TRBJ1-4, the full variable domain reads SQTIHQWPATLVQPVGSPLSLECTVEGTSNPNLYWYRQAAGRGLQLLFYSVGIGQISSEVPQNLSASRPQDRQFILSSKKLLLSDSGFYLCAWSGMSEKLFFGSGTQLSVL.

The V gene is TRBV14, the J gene TRBJ2-5; D is unresolved. The CDR3 length is 14 residues. V lost 3 bases and J lost 5, with 13 bases in between. CDR1 is SGHDN and CDR2 is FVKESK in the germline V gene. The CDR3 reads CASSHSSVGETQYF. The CDR3 region has the DNA TGTGCCAGCAGCCACTCGTCGGTTGGGGAGACCCAGTACTTC. Drawing the rest from reference TRBV14 and TRBJ2-5, the complete variable domain is EAGVTQFPSHSVIEKGQTVTLRCDPISGHDNLYWYRRVMGKEIKFLLHFVKESKQDESGMPNNRFLAERTGGTYSTLKVQPAELEDSGVYFCASSHSSVGETQYFGPGTRLLVL.

There are a few counts of this clonotype. The chain links TRBV6-2 or TRBV6-3 to TRBJ2-7; D gene ambiguous. Germline V gene lookup returns CDR1 MNHEY and CDR2 SVGEGT. V was shortened by 6 bases and J by 0 bases, with 12 bases between the two germline ends. CDR3 size: 14 residues. CDR3 sequence (DNA): TGTGCCAGCAGCCAGAGGACGGGCTCCTACGAGCAGTACTTC. It codes for CASSQRTGSYEQYF.

There are a few counts of this clonotype. The chain uses TRBV20-1 and TRBJ2-5, with 13 bases lining up with TRBD2. Per germline, CDR1 DFQATT and CDR2 SNEGSKA (reference sequence). V trimming: 1 base; J trimming: 4 bases; junction bases outside the gene matches: 3. The CDR3 length is 15 residues. The DNA of the CDR3 is TGCAGTGCTAGAGGGACTAGCGGGAGAGGAGAGACCCAGTACTTC. The encoded protein is CSARGTSGRGETQYF.